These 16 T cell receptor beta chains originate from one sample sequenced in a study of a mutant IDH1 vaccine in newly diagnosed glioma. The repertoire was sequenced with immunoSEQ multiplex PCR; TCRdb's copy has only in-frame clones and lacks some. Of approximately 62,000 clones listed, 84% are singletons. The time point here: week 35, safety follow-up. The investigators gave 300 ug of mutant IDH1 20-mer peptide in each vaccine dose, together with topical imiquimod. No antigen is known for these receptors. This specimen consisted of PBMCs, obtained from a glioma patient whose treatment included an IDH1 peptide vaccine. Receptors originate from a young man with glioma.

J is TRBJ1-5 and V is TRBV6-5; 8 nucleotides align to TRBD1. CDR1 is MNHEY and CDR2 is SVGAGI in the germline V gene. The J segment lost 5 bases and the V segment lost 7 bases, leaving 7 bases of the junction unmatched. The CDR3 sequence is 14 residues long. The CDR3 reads CASTLRTGHQPQHF. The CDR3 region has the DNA TGTGCCAGCACCTTAAGGACAGGGCATCAGCCCCAGCATTTT.

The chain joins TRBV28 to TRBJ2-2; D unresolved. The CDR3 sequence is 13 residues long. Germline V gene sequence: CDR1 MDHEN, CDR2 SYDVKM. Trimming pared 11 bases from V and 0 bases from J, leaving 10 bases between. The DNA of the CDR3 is TGTGCCGGCTGGACGGCGAACACCGGGGAGCTGTTTTTT. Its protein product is CAGWTANTGELFF.

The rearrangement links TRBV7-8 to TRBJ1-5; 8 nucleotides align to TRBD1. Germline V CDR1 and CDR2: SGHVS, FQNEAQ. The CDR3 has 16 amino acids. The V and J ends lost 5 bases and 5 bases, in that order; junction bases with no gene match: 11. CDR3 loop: CASSPRVDRVHQPQHF. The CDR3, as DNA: TGTGCCAGCAGCCCTAGGGTGGACAGGGTGCATCAGCCCCAGCATTTT.

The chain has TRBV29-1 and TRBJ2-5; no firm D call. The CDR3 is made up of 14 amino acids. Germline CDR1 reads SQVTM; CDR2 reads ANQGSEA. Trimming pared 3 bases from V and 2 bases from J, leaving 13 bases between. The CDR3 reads CSVDGQSAQETQYF. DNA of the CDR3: TGCAGCGTTGACGGGCAGTCAGCGCAAGAGACCCAGTACTTC.

In nucleotides, the CDR3 is TGTGCCAGTACGCTAGCGGGGGGGCAGAATGAGCAGTTCTTC. This translates into CASTLAGGQNEQFF. The chain is built from TRBV19 and TRBJ2-1; 12 bases map to TRBD2. The germline V gene has CDR1 LNHDA and CDR2 SQIVND (reference sequence). V shed 7 bases, J shed 7 bases, and the junction held 5 bases outside the gene matches. The CDR3 length is 14 residues.

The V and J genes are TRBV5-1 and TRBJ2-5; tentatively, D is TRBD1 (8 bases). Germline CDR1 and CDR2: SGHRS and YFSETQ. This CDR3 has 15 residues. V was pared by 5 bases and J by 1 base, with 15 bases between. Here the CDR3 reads CASRGGTGPQETQYF. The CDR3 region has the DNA TGCGCCAGCAGGGGAGGGACAGGTCCCCAAGAGACCCAGTACTTC.

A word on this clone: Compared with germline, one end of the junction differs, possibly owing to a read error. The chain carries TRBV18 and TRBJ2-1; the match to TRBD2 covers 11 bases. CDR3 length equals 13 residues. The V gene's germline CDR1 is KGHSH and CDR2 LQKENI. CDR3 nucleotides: TGTGCCAGCTCATCCGTAGCGGGGGGGCCTTTGGTCTTC. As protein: CASSSVAGGPLVF. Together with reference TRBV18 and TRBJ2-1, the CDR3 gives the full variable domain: NAGVMQNPRHLVRRRGQEARLRCSPMKGHSHVYWYRQLPEEGLKFMVYLQKENIIDESGMPKERFSAEFPKEGPSILRIQQVVRGDSAAYFCASSSVAGGPLVFGPGTRLTVL.

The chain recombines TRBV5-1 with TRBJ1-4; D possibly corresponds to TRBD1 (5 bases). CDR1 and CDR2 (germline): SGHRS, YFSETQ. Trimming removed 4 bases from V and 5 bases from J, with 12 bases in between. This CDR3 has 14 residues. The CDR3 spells CASSPGRSNEKLFF. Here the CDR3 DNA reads TGCGCCAGCAGCCCGGGACGGTCGAATGAAAAACTGTTTTTT.

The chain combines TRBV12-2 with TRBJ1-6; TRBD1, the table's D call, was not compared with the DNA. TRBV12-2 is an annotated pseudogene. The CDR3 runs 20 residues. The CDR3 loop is CASRFEDGTGLVYYNSPLHF. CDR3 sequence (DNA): TGTGCAAGTCGCTTCGAGGACGGGACAGGGTTAGTCTACTATAATTCACCCCTCCACTTT.

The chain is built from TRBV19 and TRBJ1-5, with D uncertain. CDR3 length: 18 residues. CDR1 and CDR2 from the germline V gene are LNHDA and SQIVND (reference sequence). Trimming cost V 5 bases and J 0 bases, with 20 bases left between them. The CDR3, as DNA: TGTGCCAGTAGTCGGATACCAGTTCGTGGATATAGCAATCAGCCCCAGCATTTT. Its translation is CASSRIPVRGYSNQPQHF. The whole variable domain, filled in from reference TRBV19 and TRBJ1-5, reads DGGITQSPKYLFRKEGQNVTLSCEQNLNHDAMYWYRQDPGQGLRLIYYSQIVNDFQKGDIAEGYSVSREKKESFPLTVTSAQKNPTAFYLCASSRIPVRGYSNQPQHFGDGTRLSIL.

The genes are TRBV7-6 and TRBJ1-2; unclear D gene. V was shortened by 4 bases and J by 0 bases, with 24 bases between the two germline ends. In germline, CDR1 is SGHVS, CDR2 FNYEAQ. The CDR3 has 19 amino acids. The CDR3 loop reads CASSSTRNLDTRANYGYTF. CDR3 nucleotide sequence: TGTGCCAGCAGCTCTACTCGAAACCTAGACACCCGAGCTAACTATGGCTACACCTTC.

The CDR3 DNA is TGTGCCAGCAGCTCACCCTATCAGATACAAGAGACCCAGTACTTC. Protein: CASSSPYQIQETQYF. The rearrangement uses TRBV7-2 and TRBJ2-5; no reliable D call. From germline, CDR1 is SGHTA and CDR2 FQGNSA. CDR3 size: 15 residues. The ends were cut back, 4 bases at V and 2 bases at J, with 14 bases in the middle.

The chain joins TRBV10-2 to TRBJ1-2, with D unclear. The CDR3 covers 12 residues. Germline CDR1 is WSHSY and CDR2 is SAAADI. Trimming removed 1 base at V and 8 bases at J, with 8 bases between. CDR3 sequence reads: CASSELGNGYTF. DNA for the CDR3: TGCGCCAGCAGTGAGTTGGGGAACGGCTACACCTTC.

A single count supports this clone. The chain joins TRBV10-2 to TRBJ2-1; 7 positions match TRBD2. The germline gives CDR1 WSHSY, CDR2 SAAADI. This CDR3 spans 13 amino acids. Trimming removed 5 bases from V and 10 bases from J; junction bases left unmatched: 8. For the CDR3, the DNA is TGCGCCAGCAGTCTAAGAAGGGGACTAGAGCAGTTCTTC. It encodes CASSLRRGLEQFF.

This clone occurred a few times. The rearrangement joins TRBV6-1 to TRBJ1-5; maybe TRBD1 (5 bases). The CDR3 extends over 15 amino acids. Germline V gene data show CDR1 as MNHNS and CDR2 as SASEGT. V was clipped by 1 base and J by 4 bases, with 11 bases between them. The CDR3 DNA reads TGTGCCAGCAGTGAAGGTCGGGGGGGTAATCAGCCCCAGCATTTT. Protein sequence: CASSEGRGGNQPQHF.

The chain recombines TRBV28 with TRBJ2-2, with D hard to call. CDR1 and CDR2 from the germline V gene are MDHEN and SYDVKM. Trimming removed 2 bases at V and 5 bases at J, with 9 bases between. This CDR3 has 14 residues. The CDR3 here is CASSLVYRTGELFF. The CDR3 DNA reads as TGTGCCAGCAGTTTAGTTTATAGGACCGGGGAGCTGTTTTTT.